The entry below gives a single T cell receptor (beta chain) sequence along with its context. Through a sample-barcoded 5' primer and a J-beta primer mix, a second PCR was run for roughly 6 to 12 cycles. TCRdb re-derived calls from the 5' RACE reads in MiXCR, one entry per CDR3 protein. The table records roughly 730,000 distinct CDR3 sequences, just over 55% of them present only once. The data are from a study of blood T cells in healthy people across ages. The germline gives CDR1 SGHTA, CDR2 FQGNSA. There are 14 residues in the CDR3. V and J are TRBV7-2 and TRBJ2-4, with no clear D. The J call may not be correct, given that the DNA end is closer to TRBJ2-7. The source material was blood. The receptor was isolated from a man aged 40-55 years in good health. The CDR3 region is CASSRTLGIAEQYF. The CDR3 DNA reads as TGTGCCAGCAGCCGCACGCTAGGCATCGCCGAGCAGTACTTC.